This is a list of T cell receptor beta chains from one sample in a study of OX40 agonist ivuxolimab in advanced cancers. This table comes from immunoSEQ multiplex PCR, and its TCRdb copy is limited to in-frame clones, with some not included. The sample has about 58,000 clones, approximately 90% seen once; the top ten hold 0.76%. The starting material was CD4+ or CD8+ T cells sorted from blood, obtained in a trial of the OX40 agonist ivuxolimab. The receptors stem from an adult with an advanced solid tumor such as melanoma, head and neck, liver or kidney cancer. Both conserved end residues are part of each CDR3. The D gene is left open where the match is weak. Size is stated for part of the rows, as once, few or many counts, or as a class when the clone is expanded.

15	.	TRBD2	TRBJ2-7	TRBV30	TGTGCCTGGAGTGTTCCGGGGACTAGTACCTACGAGCAGTACTTC	CAWSVPGTSTYEQYF
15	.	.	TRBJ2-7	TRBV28	TGTGCCAGCAGTTCCCCTGGGGCCTCCTCCTACGAGCAGTACTTC	CASSSPGASSYEQYF
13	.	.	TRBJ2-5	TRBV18	TGTGCCAGCTCTCCCCCTGGGGCGGAGACCCAGTACTTC	CASSPPGAETQYF
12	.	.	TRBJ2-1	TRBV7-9	TGTGCCAGCAGCTTAGTAGGGGGTGAGCAGTTCTTC	CASSLVGGEQFF
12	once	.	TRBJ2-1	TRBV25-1	TGTGCCAGCATTTCAAACGGCAATGAGCAGTTCTTC	CASISNGNEQFF
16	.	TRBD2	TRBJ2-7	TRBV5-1	TGCGCCAGCAGCTTGGTCGGACTAGCGGGAGGAAACGAGCAGTACTTC	CASSLVGLAGGNEQYF
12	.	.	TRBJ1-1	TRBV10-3	TGTGCCATCAGTGGTGCCAACACTGAAGCTTTCTTT	CAISGANTEAFF
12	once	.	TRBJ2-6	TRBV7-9	TGTGCCAGCAGCTCTGGGGCCAACGTCCTGACTTTC	CASSSGANVLTF
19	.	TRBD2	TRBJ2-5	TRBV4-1	TGCGCCAGCAGCCAAGAAAGGAAACTAGCGGGAGGAGCCCTGTACCCCCAGTACTTC	CASSQERKLAGGALYPQYF
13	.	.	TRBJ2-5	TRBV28	TGTGCCAGTGGAAGCGGGCCCAGGGAGACCCAGTACTTC	CASGSGPRETQYF
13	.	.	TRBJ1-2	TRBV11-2	TGTGCCAGTAATGATGGATCTAGAAGGGGCTACACCTTC	CASNDGSRRGYTF
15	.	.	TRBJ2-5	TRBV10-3	TGTGCCATCAGTGATGTGTCCCCGCCGGGGGAGACCCAGTACTTC	CAISDVSPPGETQYF
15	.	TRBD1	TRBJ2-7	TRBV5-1	TGCGCCAGCAGCTCTCGACAGGGGAGCTCCTACGAGCAGTACTTC	CASSSRQGSSYEQYF
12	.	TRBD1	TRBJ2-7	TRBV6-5	TGTGCCAGCAGGACAGGGAACTACGAGCAGTACTTC	CASRTGNYEQYF
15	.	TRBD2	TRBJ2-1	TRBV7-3	TGTGCCAGCAGCCATAGCGGGACCGCCTACAATGAGCAGTTCTTC	CASSHSGTAYNEQFF
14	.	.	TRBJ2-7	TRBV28	TGTGCCAGCAGTTTAGGGGGGAGTAGGGACGAGCAGTACTTC	CASSLGGSRDEQYF
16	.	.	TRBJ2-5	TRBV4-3	TGCGCCAGCAGCCATGATGTTGGGGGAGGAGGCGAGACCCAGTACTTC	CASSHDVGGGGETQYF
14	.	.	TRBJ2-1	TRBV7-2	TGTGCCAGCAGCTCCTTACGAGGTGGGCAGGAGCAGTTCTTC	CASSSLRGGQEQFF
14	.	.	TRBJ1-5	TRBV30	TGTGCCTGGAGTAGCGTGACTATAGATCAGCCCCAGCATTTT	CAWSSVTIDQPQHF
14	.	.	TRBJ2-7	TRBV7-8	TGTGCCAGCAGCCCCCGGACGGAGTCCTACGAGCAGTACTTC	CASSPRTESYEQYF
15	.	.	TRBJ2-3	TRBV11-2	TGTGCCAGCAGCTTAAGACCCAGTACTTGGGTCACGCAGTATTTT	CASSLRPSTWVTQYF
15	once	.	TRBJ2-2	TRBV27	TGTGCCAGCAGTTTACGGCCAGGGGGGACCGGGGAGCTGTTTTTT	CASSLRPGGTGELFF
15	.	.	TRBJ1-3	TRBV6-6	TGTGCCAGCAGGGAAGACCGGGACACAGGAAACACCATATATTTT	CASREDRDTGNTIYF
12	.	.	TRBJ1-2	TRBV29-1	TGCAGCGTTGATACGGGGGAAAATGGCTACACCTTC	CSVDTGENGYTF
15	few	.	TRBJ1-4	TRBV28	TGTGCCAGCAGTTCCCAGGGGTTGGGGGATGAAAAACTGTTTTTT	CASSSQGLGDEKLFF
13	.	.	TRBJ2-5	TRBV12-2	TGTGCAAGTCGCTTAGTAGTCGGGGAGACCCAGTACTTC	CASRLVVGETQYF
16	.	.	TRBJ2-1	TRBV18	TGTGCCAGCTCACCAGGGGTGACGGGGGACGCCAATGAGCAGTTCTTC	CASSPGVTGDANEQFF
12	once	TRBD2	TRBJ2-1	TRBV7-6	TGTGCCAGCAGCTCGAGCGGGAGGAACATGTTCTTC	CASSSSGRNMFF
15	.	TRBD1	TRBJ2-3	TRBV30	TGTGCCTGGAGTGTAGGACAGGGTAGCACAGATACGCAGTATTTT	CAWSVGQGSTDTQYF
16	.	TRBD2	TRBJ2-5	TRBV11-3	TGTGCCAGCAGCCGAAAGACTAGCGGGAGGGAAGAGACCCAGTACTTC	CASSRKTSGREETQYF
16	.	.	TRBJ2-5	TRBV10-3	TGTGCCATCAGTGACCTAGGACGGCTAGTTTTTGAGACCCAGTACTTC	CAISDLGRLVFETQYF
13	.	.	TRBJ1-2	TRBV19	TGTGCCAGTAGCAATGGGGGAGACTATGGCTACACCTTC	CASSNGGDYGYTF
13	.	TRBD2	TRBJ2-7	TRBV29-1	TGCAGCGTCGAACTAGCGGCTGTCCGCGAGCAGTACTTC	CSVELAAVREQYF
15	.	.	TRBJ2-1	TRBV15	TGTGCCACCAGCAGGGGGGAGCGGATTTACAATGAGCAGTTCTTC	CATSRGERIYNEQFF
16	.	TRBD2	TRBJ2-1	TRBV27	TGTGCCAGCACCAGACTAGCGGGAGGGATTTACAATGAGCAGTTCTTC	CASTRLAGGIYNEQFF
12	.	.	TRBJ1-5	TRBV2	TGTGCCAGCAGGGACGAGAATCAGCCCCAGCATTTT	CASRDENQPQHF
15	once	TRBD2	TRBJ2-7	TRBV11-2	TGTGCCAGCAGCGTGAGTAGCGGGTATACCTACGAGCAGTACTTC	CASSVSSGYTYEQYF
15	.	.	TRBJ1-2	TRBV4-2	TGTGCCAGCAGCCAAGGGGATATAGCAGGAAATGGCTACACCTTC	CASSQGDIAGNGYTF
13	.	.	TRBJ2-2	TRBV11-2	TGTGCCAGCAGCTTCGGATCGACCGGGGAGCTGTTTTTT	CASSFGSTGELFF
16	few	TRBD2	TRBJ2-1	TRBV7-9	TGTGCCAGCAGTCAAACGCCGGGGGAGGGCACTAATGAGCAGTTCTTC	CASSQTPGEGTNEQFF
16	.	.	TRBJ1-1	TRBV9	TGTGCCAGCAGCGTTTTGTGGACCTACCTGAACACTGAAGCTTTCTTT	CASSVLWTYLNTEAFF